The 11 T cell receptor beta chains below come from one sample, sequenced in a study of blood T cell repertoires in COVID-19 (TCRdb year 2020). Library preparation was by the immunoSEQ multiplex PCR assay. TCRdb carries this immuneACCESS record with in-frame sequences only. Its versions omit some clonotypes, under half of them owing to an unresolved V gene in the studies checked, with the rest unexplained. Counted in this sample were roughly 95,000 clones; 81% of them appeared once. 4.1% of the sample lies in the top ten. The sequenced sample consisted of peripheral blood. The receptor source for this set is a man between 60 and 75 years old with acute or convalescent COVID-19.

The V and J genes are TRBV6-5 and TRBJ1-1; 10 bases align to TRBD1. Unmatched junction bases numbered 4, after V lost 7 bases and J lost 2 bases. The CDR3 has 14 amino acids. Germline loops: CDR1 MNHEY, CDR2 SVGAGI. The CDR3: CASTPTGGNTEAFF. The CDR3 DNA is TGTGCCAGCACCCCGACAGGGGGCAACACTGAAGCTTTCTTT.

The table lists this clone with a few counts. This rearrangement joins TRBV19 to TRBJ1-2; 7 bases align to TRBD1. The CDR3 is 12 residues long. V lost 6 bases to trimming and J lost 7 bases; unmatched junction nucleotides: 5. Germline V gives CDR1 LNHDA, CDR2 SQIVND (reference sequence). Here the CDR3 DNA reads TGTGCCAGTAGCCGAGGGGGCCCTGGCTACACCTTC. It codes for CASSRGGPGYTF.

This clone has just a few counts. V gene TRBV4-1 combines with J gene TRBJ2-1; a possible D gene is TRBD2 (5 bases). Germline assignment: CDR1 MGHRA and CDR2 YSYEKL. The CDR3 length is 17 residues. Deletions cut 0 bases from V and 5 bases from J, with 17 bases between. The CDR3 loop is CASSQENSQRLNNEQFF. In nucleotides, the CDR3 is TGCGCCAGCAGCCAAGAAAACTCTCAGCGGTTAAACAATGAGCAGTTCTTC.

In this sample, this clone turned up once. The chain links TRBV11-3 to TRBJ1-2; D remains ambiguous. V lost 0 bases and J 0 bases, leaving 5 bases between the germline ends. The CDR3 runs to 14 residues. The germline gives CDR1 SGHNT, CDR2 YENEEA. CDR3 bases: TGTGCCAGCAGCTTAGACAGCGCTAACTATGGCTACACCTTC. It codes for CASSLDSANYGYTF.

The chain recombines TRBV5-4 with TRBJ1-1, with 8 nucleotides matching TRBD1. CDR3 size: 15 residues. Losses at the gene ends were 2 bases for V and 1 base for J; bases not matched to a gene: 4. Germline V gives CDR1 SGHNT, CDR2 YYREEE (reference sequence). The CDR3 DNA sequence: TGTGCCAGCAGCTTCGTGGGACAGGAGAACACTGAAGCTTTCTTT. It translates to CASSFVGQENTEAFF.

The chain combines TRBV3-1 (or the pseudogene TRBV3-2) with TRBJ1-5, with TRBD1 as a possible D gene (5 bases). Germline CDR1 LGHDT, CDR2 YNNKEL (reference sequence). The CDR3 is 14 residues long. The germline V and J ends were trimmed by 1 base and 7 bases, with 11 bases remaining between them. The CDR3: CASSQGGLGQPQHF. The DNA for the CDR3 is TGTGCCAGCAGCCAAGGGGGCTTGGGACAGCCCCAGCATTTT.

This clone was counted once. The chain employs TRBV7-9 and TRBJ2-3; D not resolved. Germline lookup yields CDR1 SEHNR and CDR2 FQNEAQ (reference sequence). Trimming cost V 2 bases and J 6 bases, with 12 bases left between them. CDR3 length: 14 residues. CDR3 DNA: TGTGCCAGCAGCTTACAGGCTGCTGCGGATACGCAGTATTTT. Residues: CASSLQAAADTQYF.

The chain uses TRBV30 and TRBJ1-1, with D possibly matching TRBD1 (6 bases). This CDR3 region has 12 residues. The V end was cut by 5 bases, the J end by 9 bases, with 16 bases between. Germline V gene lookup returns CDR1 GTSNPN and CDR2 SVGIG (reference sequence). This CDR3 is CAWYAGDSKAFF. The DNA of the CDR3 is TGTGCCTGGTATGCAGGGGATTCGAAAGCTTTCTTT. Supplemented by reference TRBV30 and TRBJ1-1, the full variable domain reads SQTIHQWPATLVQPVGSPLSLECTVEGTSNPNLYWYRQAAGRGLQLLFYSVGIGQISSEVPQNLSASRPQDRQFILSSKKLLLSDSGFYLCAWYAGDSKAFFGQGTRLTVV.

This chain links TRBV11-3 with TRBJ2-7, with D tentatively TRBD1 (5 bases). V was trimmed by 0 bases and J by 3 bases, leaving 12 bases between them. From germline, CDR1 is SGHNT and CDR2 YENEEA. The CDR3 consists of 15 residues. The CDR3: CASSLEAGRVYEQYV. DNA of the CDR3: TGTGCCAGCAGCTTAGAAGCAGGCAGGGTCTACGAGCAGTACGTC.

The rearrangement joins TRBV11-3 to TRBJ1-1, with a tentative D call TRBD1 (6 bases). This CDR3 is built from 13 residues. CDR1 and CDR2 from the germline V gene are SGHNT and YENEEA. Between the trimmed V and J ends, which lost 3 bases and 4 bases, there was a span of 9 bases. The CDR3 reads CASSFTGSTEAFF. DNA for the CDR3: TGTGCCAGCAGCTTTACAGGGTCCACTGAAGCTTTCTTT.

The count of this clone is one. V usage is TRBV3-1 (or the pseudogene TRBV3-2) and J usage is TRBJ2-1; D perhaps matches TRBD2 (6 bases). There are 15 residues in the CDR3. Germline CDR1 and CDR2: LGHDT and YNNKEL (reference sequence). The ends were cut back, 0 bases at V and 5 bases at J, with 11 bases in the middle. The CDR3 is CASSQDPGSHNEQFF. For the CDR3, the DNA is TGTGCCAGCAGCCAAGATCCCGGGAGCCACAATGAGCAGTTCTTC.